These T cell receptor beta chains were read from a single sample in a study of radiation and T cells in renal cell carcinoma. The repertoire was sequenced with immunoSEQ multiplex PCR; TCRdb's copy has only in-frame clones and lacks some. The sample includes 150,000 to 160,000 clones, about nine tenths of them seen just once. The sample was blood, taken from a patient whose treatment included radiotherapy and nephrectomy. These receptors originate from a woman aged 45-65 years with renal cell carcinoma. The CDR3 runs from the conserved cysteine through the conserved F or W. A D gene is named only where the DNA matches it firmly.

d_call	v_call	j_call	cdr3_aa
NA	TRBV5-1	TRBJ1-6	CASSLAGSSWNSPLHF
NA	TRBV6-5	TRBJ2-5	CASSRQYQETQYF
NA	TRBV5-1	TRBJ2-1	CASSRPQLAIEGSAYNEQFF
NA	TRBV7-6	TRBJ2-7	CASSLSRGGNEQYF
TRBD1	TRBV18	TRBJ2-7	CASSPSQGAVYEQYF
TRBD1	TRBV7-2	TRBJ1-4	CASSVSGTGGGKLFF
NA	TRBV4-3	TRBJ1-3	CASSASRGNTIYF
NA	TRBV28	TRBJ2-5	CASSFFGTQYF
NA	TRBV7-9	TRBJ2-5	CASSLVGIETQYF
NA	TRBV4-1	TRBJ1-6	CASSPKVGKANSYNSPLHF
NA	TRBV5-1	TRBJ1-1	CASGQGIDTEAFF
TRBD1	TRBV5-6	TRBJ2-3	CASSPQGAADTQYF